Listed below are T cell receptor beta chains from one sample, sequenced in a study of shared clonotypes between healthy human individuals. Clones were sequenced by immunoSEQ multiplex PCR, and TCRdb holds only the in-frame ones, with some missing. The sample contains 650,000 to 800,000 clones, under 95% of which appear only once. Sequencing was done on a sample of naive CD8+ T cells sorted from blood. The receptors derive from a man under 40 in good health. Both conserved end residues are part of each CDR3. Each record gives: D gene, V gene, clone size, J gene, CDR3 DNA, CDR3 protein. A D gene is named only where the DNA matches it firmly. Not all rows give a size; the values are once, few, many and, for expanded clones, a class.

d_gene: -
v_gene: TRBV5-8
abundance: -
j_gene: TRBJ2-7
CDR3nt: TGTGCCAGCAGCTTCTTTCAGTACGGGGGCACGTACGAGCAGTACTTC
CDR3aa: CASSFFQYGGTYEQYF

d_gene: -
v_gene: TRBV28
abundance: once
j_gene: TRBJ2-1
CDR3nt: TGTGCCAGCAGTTTACGAAGAATTCTGGCCCACAATGAGCAGTTCTTC
CDR3aa: CASSLRRILAHNEQFF

d_gene: TRBD2
v_gene: TRBV7-9
abundance: once
j_gene: TRBJ2-7
CDR3nt: TGTGCCAGCACCAACGGGGGGGGCGAGCAGTACTTC
CDR3aa: CASTNGGGEQYF

d_gene: TRBD2
v_gene: TRBV2
abundance: once
j_gene: TRBJ2-1
CDR3nt: TGTGCCAGCAGTGAATCGGTAGCGGGGCCAGCGGAGCAGTTCTTC
CDR3aa: CASSESVAGPAEQFF

d_gene: -
v_gene: TRBV6-1
abundance: -
j_gene: TRBJ1-1
CDR3nt: TGTGCCAGCAGCGATGGCCAGGTGAGGCAAGCTTTCTTT
CDR3aa: CASSDGQVRQAFF

d_gene: -
v_gene: TRBV6-6
abundance: once
j_gene: TRBJ2-2
CDR3nt: TGTGCCAGCAGGGACGTTACGAACACCGGGGAGCTGTTTTTT
CDR3aa: CASRDVTNTGELFF

d_gene: TRBD1
v_gene: TRBV9
abundance: -
j_gene: TRBJ1-4
CDR3nt: TGTGCCAGCAGCGCGACAGGGGGTGCTACCCTAACTAATGAAAAACTGTTTTTT
CDR3aa: CASSATGGATLTNEKLFF

d_gene: TRBD2
v_gene: TRBV14
abundance: -
j_gene: TRBJ2-1
CDR3nt: TGTGCCAGCAGCCCTCGACTAGCAGCGTGGGATGAGCAGTTCTTC
CDR3aa: CASSPRLAAWDEQFF

d_gene: -
v_gene: TRBV30
abundance: -
j_gene: TRBJ2-3
CDR3nt: TGTGCCTGGAGTCCCGGACCGAACACAGATACGCAGTATTTT
CDR3aa: CAWSPGPNTDTQYF

d_gene: -
v_gene: TRBV28
abundance: -
j_gene: TRBJ2-3
CDR3nt: TGTGCCAGCAGTTTATTGGGCAGCACAGATACGCAGTATTTT
CDR3aa: CASSLLGSTDTQYF

d_gene: -
v_gene: TRBV27
abundance: -
j_gene: TRBJ2-3
CDR3nt: TGTGCCAGCTCGTCCCCTTTCTCGGCCCCAGATACGCAGTATTTT
CDR3aa: CASSSPFSAPDTQYF

d_gene: TRBD1
v_gene: TRBV5-5
abundance: -
j_gene: TRBJ2-7
CDR3nt: TGTGCCAGCAGCTACAGGGGGCCGACCTACGAGCAGTACTTC
CDR3aa: CASSYRGPTYEQYF

d_gene: -
v_gene: TRBV7-2
abundance: -
j_gene: TRBJ2-5
CDR3nt: TGTGCCAGCAGCTTTTGGGTTCGGGGTAGCGGAAAAGAGACCCAGTACTTC
CDR3aa: CASSFWVRGSGKETQYF

d_gene: TRBD2
v_gene: TRBV7-6
abundance: -
j_gene: TRBJ2-1
CDR3nt: TGTGCCAGCAGCGCAAGCGGGAGAAATCGCAATGAGCAGTTCTTC
CDR3aa: CASSASGRNRNEQFF

d_gene: TRBD1
v_gene: TRBV7-9
abundance: -
j_gene: TRBJ2-7
CDR3nt: TGTGCCAGCAGCTCCTCCGGGACAGGGCTACCCTACGAGCAGTACTTC
CDR3aa: CASSSSGTGLPYEQYF

d_gene: -
v_gene: TRBV7-6
abundance: -
j_gene: TRBJ2-1
CDR3nt: TGTGCCAGCAGCTCCCGGAGAGGGGCAGACAGCTCCTACAATGAGCAGTTCTTC
CDR3aa: CASSSRRGADSSYNEQFF

d_gene: -
v_gene: TRBV19
abundance: -
j_gene: TRBJ2-5
CDR3nt: TGTGCCCGCGTGGGTAGGGTTTTAAGAAAAGAGACCCAGTACTTC
CDR3aa: CARVGRVLRKETQYF

d_gene: -
v_gene: TRBV4-1
abundance: few
j_gene: TRBJ1-4
CDR3nt: TGCGCCAGCAGCCAAGCACGGACAGATCTTAATGAAAAACTGTTTTTT
CDR3aa: CASSQARTDLNEKLFF

d_gene: -
v_gene: TRBV4-3
abundance: -
j_gene: TRBJ2-7
CDR3nt: TGCGCCAGCAGCCAAGGGTTGGGGGTTTCCTACGAGCAGTACTTC
CDR3aa: CASSQGLGVSYEQYF

d_gene: -
v_gene: TRBV9
abundance: -
j_gene: TRBJ2-4
CDR3nt: TGTGCCAGCAGCCTCGGGGGCAAAAACATTCAGTACTTC
CDR3aa: CASSLGGKNIQYF

d_gene: -
v_gene: TRBV10-1
abundance: -
j_gene: TRBJ2-4
CDR3nt: TGCGCCAGCAGACAATGGGACCGGAGCAGGGTCAAAAACATTCAGTACTTC
CDR3aa: CASRQWDRSRVKNIQYF

d_gene: -
v_gene: TRBV27
abundance: -
j_gene: TRBJ2-3
CDR3nt: TGTGCCAGCAGTGAGGGTCGCCTAGCTAGCACAGATACGCAGTATTTT
CDR3aa: CASSEGRLASTDTQYF

d_gene: -
v_gene: TRBV27
abundance: -
j_gene: TRBJ2-5
CDR3nt: TGTGCCAGCACCTCAGGAGGGGAAGAGACCCAGTACTTC
CDR3aa: CASTSGGEETQYF

d_gene: TRBD1
v_gene: TRBV28
abundance: -
j_gene: TRBJ1-1
CDR3nt: TGTGCCAGCAGTTTCAGGGGGCTGACTGAAGCTTTCTTT
CDR3aa: CASSFRGLTEAFF

d_gene: -
v_gene: TRBV10-3
abundance: -
j_gene: TRBJ1-2
CDR3nt: TGTGCCATCGTCCTAGGCGATGGTGGCTACACCTTC
CDR3aa: CAIVLGDGGYTF

d_gene: TRBD2
v_gene: TRBV7-9
abundance: -
j_gene: TRBJ2-1
CDR3nt: TGTGCCAGCAGCTCCTGGACTAGCGGGAGCAATGAGCAGTTCTTC
CDR3aa: CASSSWTSGSNEQFF

d_gene: -
v_gene: TRBV4-3
abundance: -
j_gene: TRBJ2-7
CDR3nt: TGCGCCAGCAGCCAAGATCACGGTGGAGGTTTCTACGAGCAGTACTTC
CDR3aa: CASSQDHGGGFYEQYF

d_gene: TRBD1
v_gene: TRBV19
abundance: -
j_gene: TRBJ1-5
CDR3nt: TGTGCCAGTAGGGGACAGGGGTTTCAGCCCCAGCATTTT
CDR3aa: CASRGQGFQPQHF

d_gene: -
v_gene: TRBV27
abundance: -
j_gene: TRBJ2-2
CDR3nt: TGTGCCAGCAGTTTATCGGCGGGAATATACACCGGGGAGCTGTTTTTT
CDR3aa: CASSLSAGIYTGELFF

d_gene: -
v_gene: TRBV15
abundance: few
j_gene: TRBJ1-5
CDR3nt: TGTGCCACCAGCAGTGGGAATCAGCCCCAGCATTTT
CDR3aa: CATSSGNQPQHF

d_gene: TRBD2
v_gene: TRBV13
abundance: -
j_gene: TRBJ2-7
CDR3nt: TGTGCCAGCAGCCCCGCGGGGGAGTCCTACGAGCAGTACTTC
CDR3aa: CASSPAGESYEQYF

d_gene: -
v_gene: TRBV7-2
abundance: -
j_gene: TRBJ1-4
CDR3nt: TGTGCCAGCAGCGTAGGATCCGGGGTCGGTGAAAAACTGTTTTTT
CDR3aa: CASSVGSGVGEKLFF

d_gene: TRBD2
v_gene: TRBV7-9
abundance: -
j_gene: TRBJ2-5
CDR3nt: TGTGCCACCGACGGACTAGCGGAATACCGCCAAGAGACCCAGTACTTC
CDR3aa: CATDGLAEYRQETQYF

d_gene: -
v_gene: TRBV4-1
abundance: -
j_gene: TRBJ2-5
CDR3nt: TGCGCCAGCAGCCAATTGGGGAGACAGAGACAAGAGACCCAGTACTTC
CDR3aa: CASSQLGRQRQETQYF

d_gene: TRBD1
v_gene: TRBV2
abundance: -
j_gene: TRBJ2-7
CDR3nt: TGTGCCAGCAGCCAGTGGACAGGGGATGAGCAGTACTTC
CDR3aa: CASSQWTGDEQYF

d_gene: -
v_gene: TRBV27
abundance: -
j_gene: TRBJ2-7
CDR3nt: TGTGCCAGCAGTTTATCAGGGACACTCTACGAGCAGTACTTC
CDR3aa: CASSLSGTLYEQYF

d_gene: -
v_gene: TRBV6-6
abundance: -
j_gene: TRBJ2-7
CDR3nt: TGTGCCAGCGGCCACGGGGATGAGCAGTACTTC
CDR3aa: CASGHGDEQYF